This T cell receptor beta chain was captured in a study of blood T cell repertoires in COVID-19. Looking at the study overall: The study drew acute and convalescent COVID-19 samples from the United States, Italy and Spain. Sources were T cells, B-cell-depleted T cells, or PBMCs; the material itself was cDNA or gDNA.

V was cut by 6 bases and J by 8 bases, with 13 bases left in between. The CDR3 contains 13 residues. Per the original data handling: The assay estimated nucleated cells by amplifying reference gene primers. Some clones are missing from TCRdb's copy, which holds only in-frame ones; the method was immunoSEQ multiplex PCR. Clone size and the V and J calls come from that table; the DNA yielded D and trimming. Of roughly 320,000 clones in the sample, about 82% were seen once. The sequencing input was peripheral blood. This receptor was identified in a human donor in a cohort sampled during active COVID-19. The chain recombines TRBV12-3 or TRBV12-4 with TRBJ2-2; D remains ambiguous. CDR3 DNA sequence: TGTGCCAGCAGACTAAAGGTGTTTGGGGAGCTGTTTTTT. Translating gives CASRLKVFGELFF.